This T cell receptor beta chain was found in a study of vaccination effects on CD4 cells after COVID-19. Within the ViraFEST assay, antigen-specific CD4+ T cells underwent expansion with viral peptide pools prior to sequencing. Upon completion of around eleven days in culture, CD4+ T cells were isolated. The individual was infected with SARS-CoV-2 between March and December 2020, as confirmed by PCR. Profiling relied on immunoSEQ multiplex PCR, and the TCRdb table lists in-frame clones only, not all of them. The sample holds tens of thousands of clones, around 82% seen once. This clone was counted once. The antigen is unknown. Germline V gives CDR1 GTSNPN, CDR2 SVGIG (reference sequence). The germline V and J ends were trimmed by 5 bases and 1 base, with 11 bases remaining between them. The CDR3 covers 13 residues.

This receptor was taken from a human donor who had a prior SARS-CoV-2 infection. Sequenced here: CD4+ T cells from PBMCs cultured with HIV peptides, sampled before COVID-19 vaccination. Subset noted: HIV-1 Nef peptide pool negative control/reference culture. The chain uses TRBV30 and TRBJ2-5; D uncertain. The CDR3 protein is CAWLGVVQETQYF. Here the CDR3 DNA reads TGTGCCTGGCTAGGAGTAGTCCAAGAGACCCAGTACTTC.